The 10 T cell receptor beta chains in this list originate from one sample, sequenced in a study of T cell responses to AZD1222 COVID-19 vaccine. Data came from immunoSEQ multiplex PCR; TCRdb stores just in-frame clones and leaves some out. This sample has 150,000 or so clones, with more than 85% found just once. Sequenced material: peripheral blood, taken on day 0 of AZD1222 vaccination. These receptor sequences come from an adult in good health.

This chain uses TRBV12-5 with TRBJ2-3; maybe TRBD2 (5 bases). This CDR3 comprises 14 residues. Germline V gives CDR1 LGHNT, CDR2 FRNRAP. V lost 7 bases, J lost 2 bases, and 13 bases lay in between. Here the CDR3 reads CASAVLGPTDTQYF. The CDR3 DNA sequence: TGTGCTAGTGCCGTACTAGGACCCACAGATACGCAGTATTTT.

V is TRBV11-3 and J is TRBJ1-2, with D perhaps matching TRBD1 (5 bases). CDR1 and CDR2 from the germline V gene are SGHNT and YENEEA. This CDR3 spans 17 amino acids. V was cut by 2 bases and J by 5 bases, with 21 bases left in between. The chain's CDR3 is CASSLQGFFPFEYGYTF. The CDR3 region has the DNA TGTGCCAGCAGCTTACAGGGTTTCTTTCCGTTCGAATATGGCTACACCTTC.

The chain couples TRBV6-5 to TRBJ1-2; D unresolved. The CDR3 consists of 14 residues. CDR1 is MNHEY and CDR2 is SVGAGI in the germline V gene. V was pared by 6 bases and J by 0 bases, with 11 bases between. The CDR3 DNA reads TGTGCCAGCAGGTGGCGAGGTTCTAACTATGGCTACACCTTC. Translated: CASRWRGSNYGYTF.

For this clone: Compared with germline, one end of the junction differs, possibly owing to a read error. This rearrangement joins TRBV7-9 to TRBJ1-2; no clear D. The CDR3 sequence is 12 residues long. In germline, CDR1 is SEHNR, CDR2 FQNEAQ (reference sequence). The CDR3, as DNA: TGTGCCAGCAGCTTAGGCAGGATGGAGCCTTACTTC. This codes for CASSLGRMEPYF.

The V gene is TRBV27, the J gene TRBJ2-1; D may be TRBD1 (6 bases). The V end lost 1 base, the J end lost 0 bases, and 10 bases lay between the germline ends. The CDR3 totals 16 residues. CDR1 MNHEY and CDR2 SMNVEV come from the germline V gene (reference sequence). CDR3 sequence: CASSLLGTNSYNEQFF. CDR3 nucleotide sequence: TGTGCCAGCAGTTTATTAGGGACAAACTCCTACAATGAGCAGTTCTTC.

The chain uses TRBV4-2 and TRBJ2-3; 12 bases match TRBD1. CDR3 length: 21 amino acids. The germline V gene has CDR1 LGHNA and CDR2 YNFKEQ. J gave up 0 bases and V 4 bases, and 17 bases lay outside the gene matches. CDR3 protein: CASSRIKRDRGQLDSTDTQYF. The CDR3 region has the DNA TGTGCCAGCAGCCGAATCAAGCGGGACAGGGGGCAACTAGATAGCACAGATACGCAGTATTTT.

The V and J genes are TRBV7-3 and TRBJ2-6; D not resolved. Trimming removed 2 bases at V and 0 bases at J, with 11 bases between. The germline CDR1 and CDR2 sequences are SGHTA and FQGTGA. The CDR3 contains 17 residues. CDR3 residues: CASSLGSPLSGANVLTF. In nucleotides, the CDR3 is TGTGCCAGCAGCTTAGGGTCGCCTCTCTCTGGGGCCAACGTCCTGACTTTC.

The chain uses TRBV11-2 and TRBJ2-2; 8 bases align to TRBD1. The germline V gene has CDR1 SGHAT and CDR2 FQNNGV. Trimming removed 5 bases from V and 5 bases from J; junction bases left unmatched: 10. The CDR3 runs to 16 residues. The CDR3 DNA reads TGTGCCAGCAGCCATGGACAGGGAGTGGGAACCGGGGAGCTGTTTTTT. Translating gives CASSHGQGVGTGELFF.

This clone appeared a single time. This chain connects TRBV10-3 to TRBJ1-2, with D unresolved. V lost 7 bases and J 10 bases, leaving 19 bases between the germline ends. The CDR3 is made up of 13 amino acids. The V gene's germline CDR1 is ENHRY and CDR2 SYGVKD. The CDR3 is CAITEGTRWNYTF. The DNA for the CDR3 is TGTGCCATCACCGAAGGTACAAGATGGAACTACACCTTC.

V gene TRBV12-3 or TRBV12-4 combines with J gene TRBJ1-1; TRBD1 might be the D (5 bases). The CDR3 is 12 residues long. Deletions cut 4 bases from V and 6 bases from J, with 9 bases between. This chain's CDR3 is CASSSGTAEAFF. CDR3 DNA sequence: TGTGCCAGCAGTTCGGGGACGGCTGAAGCTTTCTTT.